This is a list of T cell receptor beta chains from one sample in a study of T cell responses to AZD1222 COVID-19 vaccine. Measured with immunoSEQ multiplex PCR; TCRdb has only the in-frame clones, and not every one. The table lists 150,000 or so clones, over 80% of them singletons. The material was peripheral blood, obtained on day 0 of AZD1222 vaccination. These receptors all stem from an adult in good health. Both conserved end residues are part of each CDR3. Fields, in order: D gene, J gene, clone size, V gene, CDR3 length, CDR3 DNA, CDR3 protein. D genes are given only for firm matches. Only part of the rows carry a size: once, few, many, or a class if the clone is expanded.

>NA|TRBJ2-1|NA|TRBV10-2|11
TGCGCCAGTCGTTATAGCAATGAGCAGTTCTTC
CASRYSNEQFF
>TRBD2|TRBJ2-1|NA|TRBV4-1|15
TGCGCCAGCAGCCCACCTAGCGGAGTCTACAATGAGCAGTTCTTC
CASSPPSGVYNEQFF
>NA|TRBJ1-3|once|TRBV28|16
TGTGCCAGCAGCTTAGCCCGGGGGGCGCAAGGAAACACCATATATTTT
CASSLARGAQGNTIYF
>NA|TRBJ1-3|NA|TRBV4-2|16
TGTGCCAGCAGCCAAGAATCCGGGATCTCTGGAAACACCATATATTTT
CASSQESGISGNTIYF
>TRBD1|TRBJ1-2|NA|TRBV19|14
TGTGCCAGTACCATAGGAGGGACAGACTATGGCTACACCTTC
CASTIGGTDYGYTF
>TRBD1|TRBJ2-7|NA|TRBV5-1|15
TGCGCCAGTCACCTCACAGGGGGCCTCTCCTACGAGCAGTACTTC
CASHLTGGLSYEQYF
>NA|TRBJ2-3|NA|TRBV27|13
TGTGCCAGCAGTTTAAATTTAATAGATACGCAGTATTTT
CASSLNLIDTQYF
>NA|TRBJ1-2|NA|TRBV29-1|13
TGCAGCGGCGTCTTTTCAGATTCCTATGGCTACACCTTC
CSGVFSDSYGYTF
>NA|TRBJ1-3|NA|TRBV28|15
TGTGCCAGCAATAGCCCCGGGGGCGAAGGAAACACCATATATTTT
CASNSPGGEGNTIYF
>NA|TRBJ1-6|NA|TRBV7-3|14
TGTGCCAGCAGCTTACATGGTCTGGATTCACCCCTCCACTTT
CASSLHGLDSPLHF
>TRBD1|TRBJ1-2|NA|TRBV28|16
TGTGCCAGCGTGGGGGACAGGGGGCGCTGGACCTATGGCTACACCTTC
CASVGDRGRWTYGYTF
>NA|TRBJ1-2|NA|TRBV10-3|15
TGTGCCATCAGTACAGCACAGGAATTCCTCTATGGCTACACCTTC
CAISTAQEFLYGYTF
>NA|TRBJ1-4|NA|TRBV7-9|13
TGTGCCAGCAGCTTTAACAGAGCTGAAAAACTGTTTTTT
CASSFNRAEKLFF
>NA|TRBJ1-5|NA|TRBV4-3|12
TGCGCCAGCAGCCAAGACAGGGATCTACAGCATTTT
CASSQDRDLQHF
>NA|TRBJ2-4|NA|TRBV6-5|15
TGTGCCAGCAGCCTTAACCCACTAGCCAAAAACATTCAGTACTTC
CASSLNPLAKNIQYF
>NA|TRBJ2-1|NA|TRBV5-4|16
TGTGCCAGCAGCTTTAGCCGGACAGCTTCCTACAATGAGCAGTTCTTC
CASSFSRTASYNEQFF
>NA|TRBJ1-1|NA|TRBV20-1|14
TGCAGTGCTAGTATCGGGGGGGATCACACTGAAGCTTTCTTT
CSASIGGDHTEAFF
>NA|TRBJ1-1|NA|TRBV4-1|14
TGCGCCAGCAGGTCACCCAGTAGGGGCACTGAAGCTTTCTTT
CASRSPSRGTEAFF
>TRBD1|TRBJ1-6|NA|TRBV19|14
TGTGCCAGTAGTTTCGACAGGGAGGGTTCACCCCTCCACTTT
CASSFDREGSPLHF
>NA|TRBJ2-5|NA|TRBV28|11
TGTGCCAGCAGTGAACAAGAGACCCAGTACTTC
CASSEQETQYF
>TRBD1|TRBJ2-7|once|TRBV28|14
TGTGCCAGCAGTAGACAGGGTGTCAAAAACGAGCAGTACTTC
CASSRQGVKNEQYF
>TRBD1|TRBJ1-5|NA|TRBV28|19
TGTGCCAGCAGAAGTTTAAGGGGAACGAGGACAGGTAACAATCAGCCCCAGCATTTT
CASRSLRGTRTGNNQPQHF
>NA|TRBJ1-2|few|TRBV10-3|15
TGTGCCATCAGTGTTTCGACGGGAGCGTCCTATGGCTACACCTTC
CAISVSTGASYGYTF
>TRBD1|TRBJ2-3|NA|TRBV24-1|16
TGTGCCACCAGTGATTCTGGACAGGAGCCCACAGATACGCAGTATTTT
CATSDSGQEPTDTQYF
>NA|TRBJ1-2|NA|TRBV30|14
TGTGCCTACACCCACGGGACGGTGAACTATGGCTACACCTTC
CAYTHGTVNYGYTF
>TRBD1|TRBJ1-1|NA|TRBV28|14
TGTGCCAGCAGCCTCCGACAGGGGAACACTGAAGCTTTCTTT
CASSLRQGNTEAFF
>TRBD1|TRBJ1-2|NA|TRBV6-5|16
TGTGCCAGCAGCTACGGACAGGACTTGTTTAACTATGGCTACACCTTC
CASSYGQDLFNYGYTF
>NA|TRBJ2-5|NA|TRBV30|15
TGTGCCTGGAGTGTAGGTGGCAGGGATCAAGAGACCCAGTACTTC
CAWSVGGRDQETQYF
>TRBD1|TRBJ2-2|few|TRBV19|15
TGTGCCAGTAGTCCCGGACAGGAAAGCACCGGGGAGCTGTTTTTT
CASSPGQESTGELFF
>TRBD2|TRBJ2-5|NA|TRBV11-3|18
TGTGCCAGCAGCCCCGGAACTAGCGGGGGGCTGGGGCAAGAGACCCAGTACTTC
CASSPGTSGGLGQETQYF
>NA|TRBJ1-5|NA|TRBV28|16
TGTGCCAGCAGTTTGTACGCAGGGGTTAGCAATCAGCCCCAGCATTTT
CASSLYAGVSNQPQHF
>NA|TRBJ1-1|NA|TRBV19|15
TGTGCCAGTAGTGGGGGACGGTCACCGGACACTGAAGCTTTCTTT
CASSGGRSPDTEAFF
>TRBD2|TRBJ2-7|NA|TRBV13|15
TGTGCCAGCAGCTACGGACTAGCGGACTCCTACGAGCAGTACTTC
CASSYGLADSYEQYF
>NA|TRBJ1-1|NA|TRBV7-2|14
TGTGCCAGCAGCTTACTGTGGCAGAACACTGAAGCTTTCTTT
CASSLLWQNTEAFF
>NA|TRBJ1-6|NA|TRBV9|16
TGTGCCAGCAGCGTAGGGGTACAACCCTATAATTCACCCCTCCACTTT
CASSVGVQPYNSPLHF
>NA|TRBJ1-1|NA|TRBV7-8|14
TGTGCCAGCAGCTTAGATACCCGAGGCACTGAAGCTTTCTTT
CASSLDTRGTEAFF
>TRBD1|TRBJ1-1|NA|TRBV19|15
TGTGCCAGTAGAAGAACAGGGGTTGGAAACACTGAAGCTTTCTTT
CASRRTGVGNTEAFF
>TRBD2|TRBJ2-4|NA|TRBV7-2|16
TGTGCCAGCAGCTTAGTTGGGACTAGCGGGAAAAACATTCAGTACTTC
CASSLVGTSGKNIQYF
>NA|TRBJ2-7|NA|TRBV28|15
TGTGCCAGCAGACCCGATAGACAGGACTCCTACGAGCAGTACTTC
CASRPDRQDSYEQYF
>TRBD1|TRBJ1-1|NA|TRBV11-2|13
TGTGCCAGCAGCCAGACAGGGGCGTTTGAAGCTTTCTTT
CASSQTGAFEAFF